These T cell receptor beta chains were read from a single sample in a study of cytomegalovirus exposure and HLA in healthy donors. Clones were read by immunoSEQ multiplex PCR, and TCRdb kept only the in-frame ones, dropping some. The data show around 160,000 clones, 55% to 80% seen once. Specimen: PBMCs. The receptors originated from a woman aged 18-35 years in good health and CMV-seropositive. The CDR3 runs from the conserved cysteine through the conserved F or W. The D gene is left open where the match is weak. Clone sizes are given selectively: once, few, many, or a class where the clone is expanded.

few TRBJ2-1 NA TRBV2 CASRSLDRQNEQFF TGTGCCAGCAGGTCCCTCGACAGGCAAAATGAGCAGTTCTTC
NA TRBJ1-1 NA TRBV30 CAWSEGGISNTEAFF TGTGCCTGGAGTGAAGGGGGAATTTCGAACACTGAAGCTTTCTTT
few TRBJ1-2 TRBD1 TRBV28 CASKQGSHAYGYTF TGTGCCAGCAAACAGGGGTCCCATGCGTATGGCTACACCTTC
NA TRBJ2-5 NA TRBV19 CASSGLQETQYF TGTGCCAGTAGTGGTCTACAAGAGACCCAGTACTTC
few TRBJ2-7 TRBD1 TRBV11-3 CASSGQDNAALYF TGTGCCAGCAGCGGACAGGATAACGCCGCCCTTTACTTC
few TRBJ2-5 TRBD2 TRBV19 CASSKLAGEETQYF TGTGCCAGTAGTAAACTAGCGGGGGAAGAGACCCAGTACTTC
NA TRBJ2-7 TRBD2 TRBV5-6 CASSRFSGTSGDQYF TGTGCCAGCAGCCGATTCTCCGGGACTAGCGGGGACCAATACTTC
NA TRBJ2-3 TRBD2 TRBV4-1 CASSPGGLRSTDTQYF TGCGCCAGCAGCCCGGGAGGGCTTCGATCCACAGATACGCAGTATTTT
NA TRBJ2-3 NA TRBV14 CASSQLAPTDTQYF TGTGCCAGCAGCCAGCTAGCGCCCACAGATACGCAGTATTTT
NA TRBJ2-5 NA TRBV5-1 CASSPPWSGETQYF TGCGCCAGCAGCCCACCCTGGTCCGGGGAGACCCAGTACTTC
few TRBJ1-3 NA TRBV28 CASITGSSGNTIYF TGTGCCAGCATAACTGGGAGCTCTGGAAACACCATATATTTT
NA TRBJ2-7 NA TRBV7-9 CASLTATGYEQYF TGTGCCAGCCTGACGGCTACGGGATACGAGCAGTACTTC
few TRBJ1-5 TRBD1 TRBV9 CASSVGDRGGQPQHF TGTGCCAGCAGCGTGGGAGACAGGGGCGGTCAGCCCCAGCATTTT
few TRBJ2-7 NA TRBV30 CAWSVGLNYEQYF TGTGCCTGGAGTGTGGGACTTAACTACGAGCAGTACTTC
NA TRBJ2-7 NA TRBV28 CASSLPSGASYEQYF TGTGCCAGCAGTTTACCCTCAGGGGCCTCCTACGAGCAGTACTTC
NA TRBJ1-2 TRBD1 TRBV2 CASRVTGVHGYTF TGTGCCAGCAGAGTTACAGGGGTCCATGGCTACACCTTC
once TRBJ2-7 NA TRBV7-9 CAIHQGYEQYF TGTGCCATACACCAGGGGTACGAGCAGTACTTC
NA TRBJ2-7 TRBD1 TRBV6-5 CASNRDRGRYEQYF TGTGCCAGCAACCGGGACAGGGGCCGCTACGAGCAGTACTTC
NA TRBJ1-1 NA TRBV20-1 CSAAAGTEAFF TGCAGTGCTGCAGCAGGGACTGAAGCTTTCTTT
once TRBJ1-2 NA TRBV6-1 CASPAPGVSYGYTF TGTGCCAGCCCTGCCCCCGGTGTGAGCTATGGCTACACCTTC
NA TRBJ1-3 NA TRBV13 CASSFATGYSGNTIYF TGTGCCAGCAGCTTCGCCACAGGCTACTCTGGAAACACCATATATTTT
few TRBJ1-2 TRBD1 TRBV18 CASSPSGTGGNYGYTF TGTGCCAGCTCACCATCGGGGACAGGGGGGAACTATGGCTACACCTTC